In this sample, the clone carrying this T cell receptor beta chain turned up a few times. Its antigen is undetermined. Germline loops: CDR1 ENHRY, CDR2 SYGVKD. Trimming removed 7 bases at V and 1 base at J, with 13 bases between. The CDR3 runs 14 residues. The record originates from a study of blood T cells in healthy people across ages. General study findings and limits: In older individuals, TCR beta diversity per million T cells was lower, falling roughly linearly with age.

A second 7 to 11 cycle PCR used barcoded and J-beta primers. Every cDNA molecule bore a tag from a template-switch adaptor containing 12 random nucleotides. TCRdb passed the 5' RACE reads through MiXCR, listing each CDR3 protein once. The sample contains more than 600,000 distinct CDR3 sequences, around a quarter of which appear only once. This sample was also put to use in a study of T cells of mothers and their children. That source notes: Each mother gave over 8 million TCR beta CDR3 reads; each child, approximately 3 million. The study found slightly higher but non-significant overlap in related versus unrelated mother-child pairs.

The clonotype originates from a boy under 18 in good health. This chain uses TRBV10-3 with TRBJ2-5, with D tentatively TRBD2 (6 bases). The sequenced sample was blood. CDR3 sequence reads: CAINNRGLQETQYF. In DNA, the CDR3 is TGTGCCATCAACAATCGGGGACTCCAAGAGACCCAGTACTTC.